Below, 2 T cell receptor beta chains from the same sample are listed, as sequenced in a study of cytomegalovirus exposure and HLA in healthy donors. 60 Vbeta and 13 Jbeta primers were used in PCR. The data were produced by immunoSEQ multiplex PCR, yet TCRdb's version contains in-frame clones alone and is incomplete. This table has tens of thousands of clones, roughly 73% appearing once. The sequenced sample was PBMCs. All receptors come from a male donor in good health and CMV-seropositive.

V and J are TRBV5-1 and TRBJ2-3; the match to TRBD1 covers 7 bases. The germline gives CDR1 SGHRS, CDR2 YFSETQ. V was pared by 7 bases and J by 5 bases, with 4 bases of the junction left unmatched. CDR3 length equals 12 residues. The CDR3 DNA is TGCGCCAGCGGGACAGTTGGAGATACGCAGTATTTT. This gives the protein CASGTVGDTQYF.

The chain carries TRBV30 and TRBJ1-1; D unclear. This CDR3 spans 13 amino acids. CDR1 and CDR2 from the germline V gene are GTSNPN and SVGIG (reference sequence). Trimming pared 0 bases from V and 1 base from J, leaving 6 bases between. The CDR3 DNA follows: TGTGCCTGGAGTGTAGCCGGGAACACTGAAGCTTTCTTT. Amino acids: CAWSVAGNTEAFF.